This entry lists 6 T cell receptor beta chains sequenced from one sample in a study of CD8+ T cells in alopecia areata. Sequencing relied on a cDNA template that was reverse transcribed from extracted RNA. The protocol was immunoSEQ multiplex PCR, while the TCRdb copy is restricted to in-frame clones and leaves out a portion. The repertoire has about 190,000 clones, approximately 56% of them found once; the top ten carry around 15%. The starting material was CD4+ T cells sorted from blood, obtained at week 0. Receptor source: a human donor with alopecia areata.

This clone was observed many times. V gene TRBV2 combines with J gene TRBJ2-2; D unclear. The CDR3 covers 13 residues. Trimming stripped 5 bases from V and 5 bases from J, with 9 bases between. In germline, CDR1 is SNHLY, CDR2 FYNNEI. CDR3 amino acids: CASSLDRTGELFF. Written as DNA, the CDR3 is TGTGCCAGCAGTCTAGATCGTACCGGGGAGCTGTTTTTT.

The chain carries TRBV4-2 and TRBJ1-5; D gene unclear. Germline CDR1 and CDR2: LGHNA and YNFKEQ. This CDR3 has 13 residues. Deletions cut 0 bases from V and 6 bases from J, with 6 bases between. The CDR3: CASSQEILQPQHF. DNA of the CDR3: TGTGCCAGCAGCCAAGAGATCCTTCAGCCCCAGCATTTT.

This clone has a handful of counts. The V and J genes are TRBV30 and TRBJ1-1; D is perhaps TRBD1 (5 bases). V shed 5 bases and J shed 4 bases, with 20 bases lying between them. This CDR3 is built from 15 residues. The germline V gene has CDR1 GTSNPN and CDR2 SVGIG (reference sequence). The CDR3 DNA follows: TGTGCCTGGGCCCGGGACGGTACCACATCCACTGAAGCTTTCTTT. Translated, it gives CAWARDGTTSTEAFF.

In its sample, this clone was seen a few times. The rearrangement links TRBV18 to TRBJ1-1; perhaps TRBD1 as D (5 bases). The V and J ends lost 6 bases and 2 bases respectively, with 10 bases between them. Germline V gene sequence: CDR1 KGHSH, CDR2 LQKENI. The CDR3 is 13 residues long. CDR3 residues: CASSGRQNTEAFF. In DNA form, the CDR3 reads TGTGCCAGCTCGGGACGTCAAAACACTGAAGCTTTCTTT.

V is TRBV2 and J is TRBJ2-1, with D perhaps being TRBD1 or TRBD2 (5 bases each). The CDR3 loop spans 13 amino acids. Germline CDR1 is SNHLY and CDR2 is FYNNEI. Trimming took 2 bases from V and 10 from J, leaving 12 bases between them. The CDR3 nucleotides are TGTGCCAGCAGTGAAACGGGGCGGCGGGAGCAGTTCTTC. Translating gives CASSETGRREQFF.

The CDR3 reads CASSFSTGVNEKLFF. The CDR3 bases are TGTGCCAGCAGCTTCTCGACAGGGGTGAATGAAAAACTGTTTTTT. The J gene is TRBJ1-4, the V gene TRBV7-2, with TRBD1 identical over 8 bases. This CDR3 comprises 15 residues. After removal of 3 bases from V and 5 bases from J, the junction contained 5 bases not matched to a gene. The germline gives CDR1 SGHTA, CDR2 FQGNSA. Drawing the rest from reference TRBV7-2 and TRBJ1-4, the complete variable domain is GAGVSQSPSNKVTEKGKDVELRCDPISGHTALYWYRQSLGQGLEFLIYFQGNSAPDKSGLPSDRFSAERTGGSVSTLTIQRTQQEDSAVYLCASSFSTGVNEKLFFGSGTQLSVL.